This passage covers 26 T cell receptor beta chains from one sample sequenced in a study of CD8+ T cells in alopecia areata. Treatment reported: oral pan-JAK inhibitor, 5-10 mg twice daily. In each case, RNA was isolated and then reverse transcribed into cDNA as the sequencing template. The protocol was immunoSEQ multiplex PCR, while the TCRdb copy is restricted to in-frame clones and leaves out a portion. This sample carries under 110,000 clones, almost 60% of them seen once, and the ten largest clones take about 16%. Sequenced material: CD8+ T cells sorted from blood, taken between weeks 55 and 65, from a patient treated with tofacitinib. The receptors here all came from a human donor with alopecia areata.

The V gene is TRBV5-6, the J gene TRBJ2-3, with 8 nucleotides matching TRBD2. The J segment lost 1 base and the V segment lost 1 base, leaving 5 bases of the junction unmatched. The germline V gene encodes CDR1 SGHDT and CDR2 YYEEEE. The length of the CDR3 is 16 residues. The CDR3 loop reads CASSLYSGDRTDTQYF. The CDR3 nucleotides are TGTGCCAGCAGCTTGTATAGCGGGGACCGCACAGATACGCAGTATTTT.

The chain has TRBV6-5 and TRBJ2-6, with D possibly TRBD1 on 5 matching bases. The CDR3 spans 14 residues. V lost 6 bases to trimming and J lost 3 bases, with 9 bases between them. Germline V gene data show CDR1 as MNHEY and CDR2 as SVGAGI. The CDR3, as DNA: TGTGCCAGCAGGGCAGGGAATGGGGCCAACGTCCTGACTTTC. It encodes CASRAGNGANVLTF.

The chain has TRBV29-1 and TRBJ1-1; unclear D gene. The CDR3 contains 11 residues. The V gene lost 4 bases and the J gene lost 2 bases, with 5 bases spanning the gap. Germline CDR1 and CDR2: SQVTM and ANQGSEA. CDR3 nucleotide sequence: TGCAGCGTTGTCAGCAACACTGAAGCTTTCTTT. This sequence encodes CSVVSNTEAFF.

The chain carries TRBV29-1 and TRBJ2-5; tentatively, D is TRBD1 or TRBD2 (5 bases each). In germline, CDR1 is SQVTM, CDR2 ANQGSEA. This CDR3 is 12 amino acids long. Trimming left V 4 bases short and J 5 bases short, with 11 bases between. This CDR3 is CSVVRDGETQYF. The CDR3 DNA reads as TGCAGCGTTGTAAGGGACGGTGAGACCCAGTACTTC.

This chain uses TRBV5-6 with TRBJ2-7; D is possibly TRBD2 (6 bases). The CDR3 is 15 residues long. The germline V gene encodes CDR1 SGHDT and CDR2 YYEEEE. Trimming stripped 4 bases from V and 2 bases from J, with 16 bases between. CDR3 region: CASSPGSTSPYEQYF. CDR3 bases: TGTGCCAGCAGCCCCGGGAGTACCTCACCCTACGAGCAGTACTTC.

This clone was picked up a small number of times. The genes are TRBV29-1 and TRBJ2-2; D call uncertain. V dropped 4 bases and J dropped 3 bases, with 3 bases sitting between them. The CDR3 sequence is 11 residues long. The V gene's germline CDR1 is SQVTM and CDR2 ANQGSEA. This CDR3 reads CSVGDTGELFF. CDR3 in DNA: TGCAGCGTTGGGGACACCGGGGAGCTGTTTTTT.

This clone showed up just a few times. This CDR3 is CASSYSTGGQGEQFF. The DNA for the CDR3 is TGTGCCAGCAGTTACTCAACAGGGGGTCAGGGTGAGCAGTTCTTC. This chain links TRBV6-5 with TRBJ2-1; TRBD1 matches 8 bases. Germline V lookup: CDR1 MNHEY, CDR2 SVGAGI. V lost 0 bases and J lost 9; bases outside the gene matches: 7. There are 15 residues in the CDR3.

The gene calls are TRBV5-1 and TRBJ2-5; D is uncertain. The better agreement between TRBJ2-7 and the DNA end casts doubt on the J call. Per the germline V gene, CDR1 is SGHRS and CDR2 is YFSETQ. The CDR3 totals 14 residues. The CDR3 bases are TGCGCCAGCAGTGTGAACTACCCCCTTTACGAGCAGTACTTC. This codes for CASSVNYPLYEQYF.

This sequence joins TRBV5-1 and TRBJ2-3, with TRBD1 matching 7 bases. The CDR3 runs to 14 residues. Losses at the gene ends were 4 bases for V and 5 bases for J; bases not matched to a gene: 7. Per germline, CDR1 SGHRS and CDR2 YFSETQ. The CDR3 nucleotides read TGCGCCAGCAGCCCCAAGGGGGCGATAGATACGCAGTATTTT. This sequence encodes CASSPKGAIDTQYF.

The V gene is TRBV27, the J gene TRBJ2-7, with 8 bases identical to TRBD1. The CDR3 extends over 15 amino acids. Losses at the gene ends were 0 bases for V and 6 bases for J; bases not matched to a gene: 7. Per germline, CDR1 MNHEY and CDR2 SMNVEV (reference sequence). DNA for the CDR3: TGTGCCAGCAGTTTATCGATCAGGGGGCGCCTCGAGCAGTACTTC. Its translation: CASSLSIRGRLEQYF.

The J gene is TRBJ1-1, the V gene TRBV19; D unresolved. In germline, CDR1 is LNHDA, CDR2 SQIVND (reference sequence). Trimming pared 6 bases from V and 6 bases from J, leaving 11 bases between. The CDR3 contains 12 residues. The CDR3 nucleotides read TGTGCCAGTAGCACTACTGGGGCTGAAGCTTTCTTT. Protein sequence: CASSTTGAEAFF.

V is TRBV2 and J is TRBJ1-2, with D unclear. The length of the CDR3 is 13 residues. Germline V gene sequence: CDR1 SNHLY, CDR2 FYNNEI. The V and J ends lost 3 bases and 4 bases respectively, with 9 bases between them. The CDR3 protein is CASSDLAGYGYTF. The CDR3 nucleotides are TGTGCCAGCAGTGATCTGGCAGGCTATGGCTACACCTTC.

Notes on this clone: The junction and the germline gene differ at one end; a read error may be behind it. The V call is TRBV10-3, the J call TRBJ2-3; maybe TRBD1 (6 bases). The V gene's germline CDR1 is ENHRY and CDR2 SYGVKD. CDR3 length equals 14 residues. CDR3 protein: CAVRGRGNWDTQYF. Written as DNA, the CDR3 is TGTGCCGTCAGGGGCAGGGGTAATTGGGATACGCAGTATTTT.

V usage is TRBV5-1 and J usage is TRBJ2-1; D gene unclear. Trimming removed 1 base at V and 5 bases at J, with 7 bases between. Germline V lookup: CDR1 SGHRS, CDR2 YFSETQ. The CDR3 totals 13 residues. The CDR3 nucleotides read TGCGCCAGCAGCTTGCTCCCGGACAATGAGCAGTTCTTC. It codes for CASSLLPDNEQFF.

This clone was found a few times. The chain joins TRBV10-3 to TRBJ1-2, with D unclear. The CDR3 consists of 15 residues. The germline gives CDR1 ENHRY, CDR2 SYGVKD. Trimming stripped 0 bases from V and 0 bases from J, with 8 bases between. The CDR3 DNA follows: TGTGCCATCAGTGAGTCGAAAATGGCTAACTATGGCTACACCTTC. Translation gives CAISESKMANYGYTF.

The chain employs TRBV30 and TRBJ2-1; 12 nucleotides line up with TRBD1. Trimming removed 1 base from V and 8 bases from J; junction bases left unmatched: 3. The CDR3 extends over 14 amino acids. CDR1 GTSNPN and CDR2 SVGIG come from the germline V gene (reference sequence). This chain's CDR3 is CAWSGGQGAHEQFF. The CDR3 DNA follows: TGTGCCTGGAGTGGGGGACAGGGGGCTCATGAGCAGTTCTTC. The full variable domain, with the rest looked up from reference TRBV30 and TRBJ2-1, is SQTIHQWPATLVQPVGSPLSLECTVEGTSNPNLYWYRQAAGRGLQLLFYSVGIGQISSEVPQNLSASRPQDRQFILSSKKLLLSDSGFYLCAWSGGQGAHEQFFGPGTRLTVL.

The chain couples TRBV13 to TRBJ2-2; D is undetermined. The V end was cut by 3 bases, the J end by 3 bases, with 8 bases between. Germline CDR1 PRHDT, CDR2 FYEKMQ (reference sequence). CDR3 length equals 14 residues. CDR3 in amino acids: CASSFGMDTGELFF. The CDR3, as DNA: TGTGCCAGCAGCTTCGGCATGGACACCGGGGAGCTGTTTTTT.

The CDR3 nucleotides are TGTGCCAGCAGGTCAAACCCGGGACAGCAAGAGACCCAGTACTTC. As protein: CASRSNPGQQETQYF. The chain uses TRBV2 and TRBJ2-5; the match to TRBD1 covers 7 bases. The CDR3 totals 15 residues. From germline, CDR1 is SNHLY and CDR2 FYNNEI. Trimming cost V 6 bases and J 2 bases; bases outside gene matches: 9.

The V call is TRBV30, the J call TRBJ1-1, with a tentative D call TRBD1 (5 bases). V was pared by 6 bases and J by 0 bases, with 11 bases between. Germline CDR1 reads GTSNPN; CDR2 reads SVGIG (reference sequence). The CDR3 extends over 13 amino acids. The DNA of the CDR3 is TGTGCCTGCCAGTCAGGGCTGAACACTGAAGCTTTCTTT. This codes for CACQSGLNTEAFF.

The chain is built from TRBV7-2 and TRBJ1-6; a weak D match, TRBD1 (6 bases). This CDR3 spans 14 amino acids. The germline V gene encodes CDR1 SGHTA and CDR2 FQGNSA. Between the trimmed V and J ends, which lost 5 bases and 7 bases, there was a span of 12 bases. The CDR3 is CASSHYRVNSPLHF. The CDR3, as DNA: TGTGCCAGCAGCCACTACAGGGTAAATTCACCCCTCCACTTT.

CDR3: CASRRDGGEPQHF. In nucleotides, the CDR3 is TGCGCCAGCAGACGGGACGGAGGCGAGCCCCAGCATTTT. The chain recombines TRBV5-1 with TRBJ1-5, with D tentatively TRBD1 (5 bases). This CDR3 has 13 amino acids. Trimming shortened V by 5 bases and J by 8 bases, and 14 bases separated the two germline ends. Germline CDR1 and CDR2: SGHRS and YFSETQ.

The chain joins TRBV5-6 to TRBJ1-6; D remains ambiguous. The germline CDR1 and CDR2 sequences are SGHDT and YYEEEE. The CDR3 contains 14 residues. The V end lost 2 bases, the J end lost 7 bases, and 10 bases lay between the germline ends. The CDR3 spells CASSFDNRNSPLHF. DNA of the CDR3: TGTGCCAGCAGCTTCGACAATCGGAATTCACCCCTCCACTTT.

The V call is TRBV30, the J call TRBJ1-2; TRBD1 matches at 9 bases. After removal of 1 base from V and 6 bases from J, the junction contained 12 bases not matched to a gene. CDR3 length: 16 residues. The germline V gene encodes CDR1 GTSNPN and CDR2 SVGIG (reference sequence). This chain's CDR3 is CAWSAHPTGGADGYTF. CDR3 nucleotide sequence: TGTGCCTGGAGTGCTCACCCAACAGGGGGCGCGGATGGCTACACCTTC. The full variable domain, rest sourced from reference TRBV30 and TRBJ1-2, is SQTIHQWPATLVQPVGSPLSLECTVEGTSNPNLYWYRQAAGRGLQLLFYSVGIGQISSEVPQNLSASRPQDRQFILSSKKLLLSDSGFYLCAWSAHPTGGADGYTFGSGTRLTVV.

This chain links TRBV6-5 with TRBJ1-6; TRBD1 matches 11 bases. The CDR3 is made up of 15 amino acids. CDR1 is MNHEY, CDR2 SVGAGI, per germline. The J segment lost 5 bases and the V segment lost 5 bases, leaving 2 bases of the junction unmatched. CDR3 in amino acids: CASSRTGGDNSPLHF. The CDR3 nucleotides read TGTGCCAGCAGTCGGACAGGGGGCGATAATTCACCCCTCCACTTT.

The rearrangement uses TRBV19 and TRBJ1-1, with 12 bases identical to TRBD1. J lost 0 bases, V lost 5 bases, and 13 bases had no gene match. Germline CDR1 LNHDA, CDR2 SQIVND (reference sequence). The CDR3 covers 19 residues. Written as DNA, the CDR3 is TGTGCCAGTAGTCCGGTTCTGGGACAGGGGGCGATTGTGAACACTGAAGCTTTCTTT. This codes for CASSPVLGQGAIVNTEAFF.

The chain uses TRBV2 and TRBJ2-7; D ambiguous. This CDR3 has 14 amino acids. CDR1 is SNHLY and CDR2 is FYNNEI in the germline V gene. Trimming took off 7 bases at V and 5 bases at J, with 18 bases between the two ends. The CDR3 spells CASTARSLGNEQYF. The CDR3 DNA follows: TGTGCCAGCACGGCGCGCTCTCTGGGGAACGAGCAGTACTTC.